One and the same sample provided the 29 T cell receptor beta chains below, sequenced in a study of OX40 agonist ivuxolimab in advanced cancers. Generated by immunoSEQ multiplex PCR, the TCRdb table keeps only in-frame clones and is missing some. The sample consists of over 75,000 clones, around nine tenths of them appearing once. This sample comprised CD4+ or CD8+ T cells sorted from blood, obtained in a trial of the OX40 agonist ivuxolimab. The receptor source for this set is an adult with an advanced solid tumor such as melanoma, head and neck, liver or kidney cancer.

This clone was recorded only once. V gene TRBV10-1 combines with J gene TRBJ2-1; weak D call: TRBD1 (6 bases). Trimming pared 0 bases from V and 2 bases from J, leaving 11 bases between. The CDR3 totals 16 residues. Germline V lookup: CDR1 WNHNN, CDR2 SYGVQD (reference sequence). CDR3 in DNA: TGCGCCAGCAGTGAGTCTCAACAGGGACCCTACAATGAGCAGTTCTTC. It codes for CASSESQQGPYNEQFF.

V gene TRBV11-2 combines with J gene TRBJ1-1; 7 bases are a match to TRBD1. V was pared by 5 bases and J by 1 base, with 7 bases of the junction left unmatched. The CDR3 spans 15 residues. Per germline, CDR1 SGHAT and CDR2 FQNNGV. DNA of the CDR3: TGTGCCAGCAGCCCCCCCGGACAGGCGAACACTGAAGCTTTCTTT. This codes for CASSPPGQANTEAFF.

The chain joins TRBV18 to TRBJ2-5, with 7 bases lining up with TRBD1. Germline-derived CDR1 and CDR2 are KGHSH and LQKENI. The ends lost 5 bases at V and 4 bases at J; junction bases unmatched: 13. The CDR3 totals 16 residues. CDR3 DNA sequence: TGTGCCAGCTCAGCTCCGGAGGAGCGGACAGGAGAGACCCAGTACTTC. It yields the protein CASSAPEERTGETQYF.

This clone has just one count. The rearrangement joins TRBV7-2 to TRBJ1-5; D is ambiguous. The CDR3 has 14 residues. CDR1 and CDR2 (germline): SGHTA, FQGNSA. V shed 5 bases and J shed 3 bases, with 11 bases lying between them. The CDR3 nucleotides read TGTGCCAGCAGCCCTGAGCGGATCAATCAGCCCCAGCATTTT. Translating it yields CASSPERINQPQHF.

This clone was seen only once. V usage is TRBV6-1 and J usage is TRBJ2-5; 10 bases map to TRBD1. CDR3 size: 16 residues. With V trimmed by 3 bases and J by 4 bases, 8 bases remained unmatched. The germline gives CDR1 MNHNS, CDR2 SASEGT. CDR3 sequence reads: CASSDNLGQGTETQYF. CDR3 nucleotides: TGTGCCAGCAGTGATAACCTGGGACAGGGGACAGAGACCCAGTACTTC.

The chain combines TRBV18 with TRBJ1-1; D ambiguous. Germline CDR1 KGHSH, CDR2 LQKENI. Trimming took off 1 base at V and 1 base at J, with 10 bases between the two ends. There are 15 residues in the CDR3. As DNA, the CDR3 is TGTGCCAGCTCACCACGTTTGGCCGGGAACACTGAAGCTTTCTTT. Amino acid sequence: CASSPRLAGNTEAFF.

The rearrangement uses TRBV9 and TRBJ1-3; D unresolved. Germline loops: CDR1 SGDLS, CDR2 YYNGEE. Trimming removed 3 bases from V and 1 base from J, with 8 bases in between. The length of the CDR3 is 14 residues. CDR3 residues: CASSGSFSGNTIYF. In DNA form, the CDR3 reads TGTGCCAGCAGCGGATCCTTTTCTGGAAACACCATATATTTT.

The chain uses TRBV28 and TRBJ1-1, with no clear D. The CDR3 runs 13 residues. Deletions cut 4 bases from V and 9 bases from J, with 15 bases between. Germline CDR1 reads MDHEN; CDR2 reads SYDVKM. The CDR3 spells CASSSTRIGKAFF. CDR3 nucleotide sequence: TGTGCCAGCAGTTCTACTAGGATCGGTAAAGCTTTCTTT.

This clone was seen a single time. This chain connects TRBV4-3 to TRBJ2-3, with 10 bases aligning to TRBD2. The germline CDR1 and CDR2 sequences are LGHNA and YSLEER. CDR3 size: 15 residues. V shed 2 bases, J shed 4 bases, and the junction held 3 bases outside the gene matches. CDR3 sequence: CASSQTSGKSDTQYF. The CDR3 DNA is TGCGCCAGCAGCCAAACTAGCGGGAAATCAGATACGCAGTATTTT.

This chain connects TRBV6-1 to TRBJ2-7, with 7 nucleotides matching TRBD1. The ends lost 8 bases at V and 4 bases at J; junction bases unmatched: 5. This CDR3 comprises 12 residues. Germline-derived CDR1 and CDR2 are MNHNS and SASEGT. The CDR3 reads CASRDRPYEQYF. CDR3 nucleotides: TGTGCCAGCCGGGACAGACCATACGAGCAGTACTTC.

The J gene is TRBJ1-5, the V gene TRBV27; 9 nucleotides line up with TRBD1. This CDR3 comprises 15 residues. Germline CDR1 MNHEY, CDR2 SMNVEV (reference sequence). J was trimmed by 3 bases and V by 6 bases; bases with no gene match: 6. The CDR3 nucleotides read TGTGCCAGCAGCCCCGGGACAGGGCACAATCAGCCCCAGCATTTT. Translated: CASSPGTGHNQPQHF.

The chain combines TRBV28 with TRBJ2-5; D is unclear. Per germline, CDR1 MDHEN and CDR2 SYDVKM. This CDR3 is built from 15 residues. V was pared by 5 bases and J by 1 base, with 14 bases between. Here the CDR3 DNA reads TGTGCCAGCAGTCCCCCTAAACCAGGCCAAGAGACCCAGTACTTC. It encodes CASSPPKPGQETQYF.

DNA for the CDR3: TGTGCCAGCTGGCTTAGCGGGCACGACAATGAGCAGTTCTTC. It specifies CASWLSGHDNEQFF. The chain employs TRBV28 and TRBJ2-1, with 7 bases identical to TRBD2. This CDR3 is 14 amino acids long. V shed 8 bases and J 5 bases; nucleotides not matched to a gene: 9. The germline V gene encodes CDR1 MDHEN and CDR2 SYDVKM. Looking up the rest from reference TRBV28 and TRBJ2-1 gives the full variable domain: DVKVTQSSRYLVKRTGEKVFLECVQDMDHENMFWYRQDPGLGLRLIYFSYDVKMKEKGDIPEGYSVSREKKERFSLILESASTNQTSMYLCASWLSGHDNEQFFGPGTRLTVL.

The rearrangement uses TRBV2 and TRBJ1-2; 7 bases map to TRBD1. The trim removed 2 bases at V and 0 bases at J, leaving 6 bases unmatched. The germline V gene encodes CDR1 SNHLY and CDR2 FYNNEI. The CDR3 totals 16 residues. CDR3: CASSEFRDSPNYGYTF. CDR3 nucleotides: TGTGCCAGCAGTGAATTCCGGGACAGCCCTAACTATGGCTACACCTTC.

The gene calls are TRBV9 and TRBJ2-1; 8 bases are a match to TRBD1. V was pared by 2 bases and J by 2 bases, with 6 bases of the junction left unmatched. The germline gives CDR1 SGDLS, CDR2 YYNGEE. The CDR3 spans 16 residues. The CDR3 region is CASSVDRGPPYNEQFF. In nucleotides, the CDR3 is TGTGCCAGCAGCGTCGACAGGGGTCCCCCCTACAATGAGCAGTTCTTC.

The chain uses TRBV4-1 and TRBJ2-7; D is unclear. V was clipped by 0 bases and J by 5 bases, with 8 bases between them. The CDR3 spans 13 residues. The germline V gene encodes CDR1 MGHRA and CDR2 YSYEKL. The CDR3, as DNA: TGCGCCAGCAGCCAAGATCTCACCAACGAGCAGTACTTC. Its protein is CASSQDLTNEQYF.

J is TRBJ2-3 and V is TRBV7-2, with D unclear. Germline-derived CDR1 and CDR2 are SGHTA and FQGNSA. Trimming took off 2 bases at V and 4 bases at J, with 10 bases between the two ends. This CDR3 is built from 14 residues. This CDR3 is CASSLRVVSDTQYF. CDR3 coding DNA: TGTGCCAGCAGCTTAAGGGTAGTCTCAGATACGCAGTATTTT.

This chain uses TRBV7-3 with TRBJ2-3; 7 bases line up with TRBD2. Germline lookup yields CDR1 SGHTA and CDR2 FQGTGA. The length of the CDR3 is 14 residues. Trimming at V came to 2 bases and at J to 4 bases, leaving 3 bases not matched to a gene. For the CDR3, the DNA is TGTGCCAGCAGCTTAGGCGGGAGCGCAGATACGCAGTATTTT. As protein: CASSLGGSADTQYF.

The CDR3 loop is CAIMWSSGSTDTQYF. The CDR3 nucleotides read TGTGCCATCATGTGGTCAAGCGGGAGCACAGATACGCAGTATTTT. The chain uses TRBV10-3 and TRBJ2-3; TRBD2 might be the D (6 bases). Per germline, CDR1 ENHRY and CDR2 SYGVKD. V was shortened by 7 bases and J by 0 bases, with 14 bases between the two germline ends. The CDR3 sequence is 15 residues long.

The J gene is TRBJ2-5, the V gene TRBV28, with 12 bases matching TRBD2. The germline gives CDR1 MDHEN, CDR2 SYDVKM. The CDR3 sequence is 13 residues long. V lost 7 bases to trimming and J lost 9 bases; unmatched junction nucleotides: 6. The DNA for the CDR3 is TGTGCCAGCAAACTAGCGGGAGGTTCGGCCCAGTACTTC. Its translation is CASKLAGGSAQYF. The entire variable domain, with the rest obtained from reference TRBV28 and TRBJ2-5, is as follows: DVKVTQSSRYLVKRTGEKVFLECVQDMDHENMFWYRQDPGLGLRLIYFSYDVKMKEKGDIPEGYSVSREKKERFSLILESASTNQTSMYLCASKLAGGSAQYFGPGTRLLVL.

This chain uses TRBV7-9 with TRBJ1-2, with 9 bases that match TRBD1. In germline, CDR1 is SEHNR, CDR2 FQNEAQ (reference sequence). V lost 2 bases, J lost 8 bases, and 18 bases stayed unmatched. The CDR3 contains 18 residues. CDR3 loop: CASSLSKAVRDRVGGYTF. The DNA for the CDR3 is TGTGCCAGCAGCTTATCTAAGGCCGTCCGGGACAGGGTAGGAGGCTACACCTTC.

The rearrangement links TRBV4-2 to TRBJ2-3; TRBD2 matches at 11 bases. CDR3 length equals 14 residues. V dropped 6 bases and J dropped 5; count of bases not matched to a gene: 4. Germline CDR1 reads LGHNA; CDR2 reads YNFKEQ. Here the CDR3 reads CASRFGLAGDTQYF. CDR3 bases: TGTGCCAGCAGATTTGGACTAGCGGGAGATACGCAGTATTTT.

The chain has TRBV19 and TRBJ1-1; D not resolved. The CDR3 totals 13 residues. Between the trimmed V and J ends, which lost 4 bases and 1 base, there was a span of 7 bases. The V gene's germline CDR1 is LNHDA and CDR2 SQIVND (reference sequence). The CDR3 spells CASSTTKNTEAFF. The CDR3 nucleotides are TGTGCCAGTAGTACCACTAAGAACACTGAAGCTTTCTTT. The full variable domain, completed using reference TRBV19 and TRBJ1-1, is DGGITQSPKYLFRKEGQNVTLSCEQNLNHDAMYWYRQDPGQGLRLIYYSQIVNDFQKGDIAEGYSVSREKKESFPLTVTSAQKNPTAFYLCASSTTKNTEAFFGQGTRLTVV.

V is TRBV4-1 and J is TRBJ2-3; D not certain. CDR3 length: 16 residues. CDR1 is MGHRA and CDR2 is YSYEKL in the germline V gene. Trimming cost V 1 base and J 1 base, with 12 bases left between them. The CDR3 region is CASSQVPGVGTDTQYF. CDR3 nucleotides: TGCGCCAGCAGCCAAGTCCCTGGGGTTGGCACAGATACGCAGTATTTT.

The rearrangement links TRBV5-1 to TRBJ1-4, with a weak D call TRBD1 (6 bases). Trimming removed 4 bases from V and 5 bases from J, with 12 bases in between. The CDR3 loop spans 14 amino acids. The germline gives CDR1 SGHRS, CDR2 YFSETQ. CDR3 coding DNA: TGCGCCAGCAGCGCCCAGGGGCCCAATGAAAAACTGTTTTTT. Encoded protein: CASSAQGPNEKLFF.

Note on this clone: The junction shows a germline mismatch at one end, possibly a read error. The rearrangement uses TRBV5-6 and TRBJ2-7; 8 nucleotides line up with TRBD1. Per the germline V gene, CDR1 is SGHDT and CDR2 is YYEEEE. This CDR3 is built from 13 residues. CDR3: CASSLEGQVGQRF. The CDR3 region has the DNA TGTGCCAGCAGCTTGGAGGGACAGGTGGGCCAGCGGTTC.

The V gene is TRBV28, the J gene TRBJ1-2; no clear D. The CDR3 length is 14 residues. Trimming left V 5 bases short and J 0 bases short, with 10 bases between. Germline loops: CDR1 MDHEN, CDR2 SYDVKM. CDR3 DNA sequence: TGTGCCAGCAGTACGATAACACCTAACTATGGCTACACCTTC. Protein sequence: CASSTITPNYGYTF.

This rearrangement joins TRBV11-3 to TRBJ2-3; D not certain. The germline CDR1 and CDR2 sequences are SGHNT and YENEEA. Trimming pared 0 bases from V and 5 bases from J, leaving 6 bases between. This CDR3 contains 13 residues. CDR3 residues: CASSLEMGDTQYF. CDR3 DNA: TGTGCCAGCAGCTTAGAGATGGGAGATACGCAGTATTTT.

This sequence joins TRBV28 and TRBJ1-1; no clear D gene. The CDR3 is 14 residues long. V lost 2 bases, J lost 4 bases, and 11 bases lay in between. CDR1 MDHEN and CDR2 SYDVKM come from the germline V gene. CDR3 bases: TGTGCCAGCAGTTTAATGGCAGTCGTCACTGAAGCTTTCTTT. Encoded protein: CASSLMAVVTEAFF. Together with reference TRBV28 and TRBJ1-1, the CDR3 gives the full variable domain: DVKVTQSSRYLVKRTGEKVFLECVQDMDHENMFWYRQDPGLGLRLIYFSYDVKMKEKGDIPEGYSVSREKKERFSLILESASTNQTSMYLCASSLMAVVTEAFFGQGTRLTVV.